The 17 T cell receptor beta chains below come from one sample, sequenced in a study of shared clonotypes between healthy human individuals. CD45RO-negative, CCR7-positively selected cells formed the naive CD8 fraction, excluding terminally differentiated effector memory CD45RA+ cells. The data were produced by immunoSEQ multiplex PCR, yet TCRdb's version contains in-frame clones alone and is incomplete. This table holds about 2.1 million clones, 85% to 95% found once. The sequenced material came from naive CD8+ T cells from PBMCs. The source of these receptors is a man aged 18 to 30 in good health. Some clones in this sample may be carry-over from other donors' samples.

The CDR3 is CASSDGGSGPYHEQYF. CDR3 nucleotide sequence: TGTGCCAGCAGCGATGGAGGGAGCGGGCCCTACCACGAGCAGTACTTC. The chain carries TRBV9 and TRBJ2-7; D perhaps matches TRBD2 (6 bases). Trimming removed 3 bases at V and 5 bases at J, with 21 bases between. CDR1 SGDLS and CDR2 YYNGEE come from the germline V gene. The CDR3 length is 16 residues.

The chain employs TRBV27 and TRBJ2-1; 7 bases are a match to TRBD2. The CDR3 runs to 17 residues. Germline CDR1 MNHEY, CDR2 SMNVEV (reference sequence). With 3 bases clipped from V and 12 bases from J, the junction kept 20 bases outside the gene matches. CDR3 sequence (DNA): TGTGCCAGCAGTTTTATTGGGCTAGCGGAAGCACCCAAGTGGCAGTTCTTC. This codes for CASSFIGLAEAPKWQFF.

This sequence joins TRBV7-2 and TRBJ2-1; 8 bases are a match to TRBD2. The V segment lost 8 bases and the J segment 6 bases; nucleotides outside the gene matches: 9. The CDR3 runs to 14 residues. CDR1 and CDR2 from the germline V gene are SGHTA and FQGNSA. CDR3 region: CASSPSGRGNEQFF. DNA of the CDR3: TGTGCCAGCTCCCCAAGCGGGAGAGGCAATGAGCAGTTCTTC.

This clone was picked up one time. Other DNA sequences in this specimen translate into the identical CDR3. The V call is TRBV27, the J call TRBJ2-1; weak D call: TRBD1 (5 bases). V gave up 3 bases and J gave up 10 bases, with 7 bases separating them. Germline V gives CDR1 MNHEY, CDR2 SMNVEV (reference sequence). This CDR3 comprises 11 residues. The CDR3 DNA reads TGTGCCAGCAGTTTGGGGCGGGAGCAGTTCTTC. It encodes CASSLGREQFF.

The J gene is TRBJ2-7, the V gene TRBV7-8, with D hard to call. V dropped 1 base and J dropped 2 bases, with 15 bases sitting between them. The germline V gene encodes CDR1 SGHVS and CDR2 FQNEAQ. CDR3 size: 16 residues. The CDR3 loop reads CASSLVLGPGAYEQYF. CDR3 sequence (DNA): TGTGCCAGCAGCTTAGTGTTAGGGCCAGGAGCCTACGAGCAGTACTTC.

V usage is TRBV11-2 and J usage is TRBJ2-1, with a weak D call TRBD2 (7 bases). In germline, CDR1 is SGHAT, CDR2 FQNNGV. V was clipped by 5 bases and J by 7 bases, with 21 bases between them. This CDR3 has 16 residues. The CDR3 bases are TGTGCCAGCAGCCCTTTTCGGGGGGCGGCTAAGAATGAGCAGTTCTTC. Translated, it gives CASSPFRGAAKNEQFF.

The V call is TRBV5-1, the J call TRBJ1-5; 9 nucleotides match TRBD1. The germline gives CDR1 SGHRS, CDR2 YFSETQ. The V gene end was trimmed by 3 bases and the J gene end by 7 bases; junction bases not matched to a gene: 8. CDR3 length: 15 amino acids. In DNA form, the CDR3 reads TGCGCCAGCAGCTCCCGGGACAGGGTCGGACAGCCCCAGCATTTT. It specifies CASSSRDRVGQPQHF.

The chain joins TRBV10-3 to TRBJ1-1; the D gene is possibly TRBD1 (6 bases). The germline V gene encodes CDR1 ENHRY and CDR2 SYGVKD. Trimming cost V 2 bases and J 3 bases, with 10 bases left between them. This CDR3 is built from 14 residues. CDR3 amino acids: CAISETGSDTEAFF. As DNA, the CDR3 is TGTGCCATCAGTGAGACAGGGAGTGACACTGAAGCTTTCTTT.

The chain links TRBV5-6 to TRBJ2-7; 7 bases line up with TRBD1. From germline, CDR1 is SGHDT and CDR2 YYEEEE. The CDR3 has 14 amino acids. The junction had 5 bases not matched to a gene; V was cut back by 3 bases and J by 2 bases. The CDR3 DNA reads TGTGCCAGCAGCTATGACAGGGACCCCTACGAGCAGTACTTC. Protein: CASSYDRDPYEQYF.

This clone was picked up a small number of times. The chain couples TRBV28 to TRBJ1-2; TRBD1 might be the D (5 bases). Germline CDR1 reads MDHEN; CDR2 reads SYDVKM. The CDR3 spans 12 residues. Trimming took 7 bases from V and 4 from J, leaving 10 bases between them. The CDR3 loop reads CASTPGSYGYTF. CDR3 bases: TGTGCCAGCACCCCAGGGTCCTATGGCTACACCTTC.

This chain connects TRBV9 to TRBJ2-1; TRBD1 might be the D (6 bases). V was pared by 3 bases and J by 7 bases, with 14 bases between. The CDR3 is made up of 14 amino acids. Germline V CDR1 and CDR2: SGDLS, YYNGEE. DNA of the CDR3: TGTGCCAGCAGCGGGTGGGACACTGGGAATGAGCAGTTCTTC. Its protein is CASSGWDTGNEQFF.

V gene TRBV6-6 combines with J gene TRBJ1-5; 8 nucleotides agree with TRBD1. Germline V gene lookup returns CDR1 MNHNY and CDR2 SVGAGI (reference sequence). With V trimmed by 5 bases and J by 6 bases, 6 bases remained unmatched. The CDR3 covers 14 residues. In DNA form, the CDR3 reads TGTGCCAGCAGTAAGGACAGGGTTGGTCAGCCCCAGCATTTT. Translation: CASSKDRVGQPQHF.

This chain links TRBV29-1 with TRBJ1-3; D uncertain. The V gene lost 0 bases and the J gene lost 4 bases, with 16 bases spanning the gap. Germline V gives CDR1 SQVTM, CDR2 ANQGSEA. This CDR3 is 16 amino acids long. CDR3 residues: CSVEEWALRGGNTIYF. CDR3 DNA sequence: TGCAGCGTTGAAGAGTGGGCTTTGCGCGGAGGAAACACCATATATTTT.

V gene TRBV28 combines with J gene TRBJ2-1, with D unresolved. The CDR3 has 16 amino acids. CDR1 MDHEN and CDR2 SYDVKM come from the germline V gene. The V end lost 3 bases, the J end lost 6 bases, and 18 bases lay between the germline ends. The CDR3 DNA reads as TGTGCCAGCAGTTTTAGCCATCCATCCTTTTTCAATGAGCAGTTCTTC. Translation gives CASSFSHPSFFNEQFF.

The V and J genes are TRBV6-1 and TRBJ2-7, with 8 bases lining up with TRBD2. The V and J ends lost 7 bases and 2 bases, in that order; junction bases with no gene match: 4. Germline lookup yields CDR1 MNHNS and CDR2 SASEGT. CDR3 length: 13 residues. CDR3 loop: CASMSGRPYEQYF. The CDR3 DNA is TGTGCCAGCATGAGCGGGAGACCCTACGAGCAGTACTTC.

CDR3 residues: CASRGRDSYNEQFF. The DNA for the CDR3 is TGTGCCAGCAGGGGACGGGACTCCTACAATGAGCAGTTCTTC. The chain combines TRBV2 with TRBJ2-1, with D possibly called TRBD1 or TRBD2 (5 bases each). Germline V gene data show CDR1 as SNHLY and CDR2 as FYNNEI. The V gene lost 6 bases and the J gene lost 0 bases, with 9 bases spanning the gap. This CDR3 is built from 14 residues.

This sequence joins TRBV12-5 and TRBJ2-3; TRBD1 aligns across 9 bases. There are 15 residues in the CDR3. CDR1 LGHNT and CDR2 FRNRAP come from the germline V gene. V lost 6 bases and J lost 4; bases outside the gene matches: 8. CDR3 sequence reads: CASGPGQGGADTQYF. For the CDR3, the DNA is TGTGCTAGTGGACCGGGACAGGGAGGAGCAGATACGCAGTATTTT.